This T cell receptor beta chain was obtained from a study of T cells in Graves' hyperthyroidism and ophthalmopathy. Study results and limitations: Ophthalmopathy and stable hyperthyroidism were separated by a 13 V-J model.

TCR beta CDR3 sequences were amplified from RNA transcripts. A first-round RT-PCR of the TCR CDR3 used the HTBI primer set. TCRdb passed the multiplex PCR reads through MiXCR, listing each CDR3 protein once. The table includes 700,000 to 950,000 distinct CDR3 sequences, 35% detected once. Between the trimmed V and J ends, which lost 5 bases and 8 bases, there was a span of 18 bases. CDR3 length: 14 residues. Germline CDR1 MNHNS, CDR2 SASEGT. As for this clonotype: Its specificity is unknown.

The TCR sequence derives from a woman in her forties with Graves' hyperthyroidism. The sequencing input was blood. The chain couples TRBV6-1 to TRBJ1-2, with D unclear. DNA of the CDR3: TGTGCCAGCAGTCCCCTCGGGATAGTTCTGGGCTACACCTTC. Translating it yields CASSPLGIVLGYTF.